Below are 14 T cell receptor beta chains sequenced from a single sample in a study of T cells in severe cutaneous drug reactions. Sequenced patients had Stevens-Johnson syndrome or toxic epidermal necrolysis caused by carbamazepine. TCR subtype-specific primers in iRepertoire multiplex PCR prepared libraries for bulk and single-cell sequencing. TCRdb reprocessed the multiplex PCR reads and reports one entry per CDR3 protein, with no DNA. This table holds thousands of distinct CDR3 sequences. The specimen was cells from a skin blister. The receptor set was obtained from a human donor with toxic epidermal necrolysis, a severe cutaneous drug reaction.

The chain carries TRBV2 and TRBJ2-3; checking the TCRdb D call of TRBD1 is not possible without DNA. The CDR3 is 15 residues long. The V gene's germline CDR1 is SNHLY and CDR2 FYNNEI. This CDR3 reads CASSPGQGRGDTQYF.

The chain carries TRBV13 and TRBJ2-2. CDR3 length: 16 amino acids. Germline V lookup: CDR1 PRHDT, CDR2 FYEKMQ (reference sequence). CDR3 residues: CASSLIGEFHTGELFF.

J is TRBJ1-1 and V is TRBV28. The CDR3 has 13 residues. The germline CDR1 and CDR2 sequences are MDHEN and SYDVKM. CDR3 region: CASSLIAGTEAFF.

The CDR3 loop is CASSPTTTAGTEAFF. V usage is TRBV27 and J usage is TRBJ1-1. The CDR3 contains 15 residues. The germline gives CDR1 MNHEY, CDR2 SMNVEV (reference sequence).

The chain joins TRBV7-9 to TRBJ2-1; as DNA is missing, the TRBD1 call by TCRdb cannot be tested. Germline V gene lookup returns CDR1 SEHNR and CDR2 FQNEAQ (reference sequence). The CDR3 totals 20 residues. CDR3 in amino acids: CASSPPPGQGQGSSYNEQFF.

The chain links TRBV4-1 to TRBJ2-2; TCRdb's D gene call, TRBD1, goes unchecked for lack of DNA. CDR1 MGHRA and CDR2 YSYEKL come from the germline V gene. The CDR3 totals 15 residues. This chain's CDR3 is CASSFRQGYTGELFF.

The chain joins TRBV20-1 to TRBJ2-5. CDR1 DFQATT and CDR2 SNEGSKA come from the germline V gene (reference sequence). CDR3 size: 12 residues. CDR3: CSAMKGQETQYF.

The rearrangement uses TRBV27 and TRBJ2-1. This CDR3 has 11 residues. Per germline, CDR1 MNHEY and CDR2 SMNVEV (reference sequence). CDR3 in amino acids: CARSSLNEQFF.

The V call is TRBV27, the J call TRBJ2-3. The CDR3 is 13 amino acids. Per germline, CDR1 MNHEY and CDR2 SMNVEV (reference sequence). The CDR3 loop reads CASIGLALDTQYF.

The chain joins TRBV29-1 to TRBJ2-5; TCRdb gives TRBD1 as the D gene, but with no DNA this cannot be confirmed. The CDR3 length is 12 residues. Germline CDR1 reads SQVTM; CDR2 reads ANQGSEA. The CDR3 reads CSVVAGVETQYF.

This clonotype is deemed hyperexpanded by its frequency. V and J are TRBV27 and TRBJ2-1. The germline gives CDR1 MNHEY, CDR2 SMNVEV (reference sequence). This CDR3 has 12 residues. CDR3 protein: CASWDSLNEQFF.

J is TRBJ2-2 and V is TRBV7-6. This CDR3 has 12 amino acids. CDR1 SGHVS and CDR2 FNYEAQ come from the germline V gene. This CDR3 reads CASSSVAGELFF.

The chain is built from TRBV28 and TRBJ2-5. CDR1 is MDHEN, CDR2 SYDVKM, per germline. CDR3 length equals 13 residues. The CDR3 protein is CASSLVAGETQYF. Full variable domain (outside the CDR3, taken from reference TRBV28 and TRBJ2-5): DVKVTQSSRYLVKRTGEKVFLECVQDMDHENMFWYRQDPGLGLRLIYFSYDVKMKEKGDIPEGYSVSREKKERFSLILESASTNQTSMYLCASSLVAGETQYFGPGTRLLVL.

V gene TRBV18 combines with J gene TRBJ1-1. The V gene's germline CDR1 is KGHSH and CDR2 LQKENI. The CDR3 extends over 22 amino acids. This CDR3 reads CASSLGLGESDSTTEDLTEAFF.